This T cell receptor beta chain was recovered during a study of shared clonotypes between healthy human individuals. Whole-study context: Those who served as donors were a couple of women and three men between the ages of 18 and 49.

Worth noting for this clone: Its specificity is not known.

The naive CD8 fraction comprised CD45RO-negative cells positively selected for CCR7 and excluded terminally differentiated effector memory CD45RA+ cells. Study-wide results and caveats: Measured sharing among donors was expected to vary with sequencing depth.

Authors' processing steps: Junction-only sequences without quality scores came from ImmunoSEQ, so filtering differed. Clones were read by immunoSEQ multiplex PCR, and TCRdb kept only the in-frame ones, dropping some. V, J and clone size are taken as reported in that table, and D and trimming were inferred from the DNA itself. The repertoire holds about 2 million clones, with approximately 94% as singletons. This CDR3 contains 15 residues. V lost 5 bases and J lost 2, with 16 bases in between. CDR1 and CDR2 (germline): SEHNR, FQNEAQ (reference sequence). V and J are TRBV7-9 and TRBJ2-7; D possibly matches TRBD1 or TRBD2 (7 bases each). The origin of this receptor is a man between 18 and 35 years old in good health. The specimen was naive CD8+ T cells sorted from blood. The CDR3 DNA sequence: TGTGCCAGCAGCCGAGAGACAGGGACTACCTACGAGCAGTACTTC. Translated, it gives CASSRETGTTYEQYF.